The rows below give T cell receptor beta chains drawn from one sample of a study of shared clonotypes between healthy human individuals. Profiling relied on immunoSEQ multiplex PCR, and the TCRdb table lists in-frame clones only, not all of them. The sample has approximately 2,200,000 clones; 85% to 95% are singletons. Sequenced material: naive CD8+ T cells from PBMCs. These receptors originate from a man younger than 35 in good health. Some clones in this sample may be carry-over from other donors' samples. The conserved cysteine and the conserved F or W are not part of the CDR3 here.

>TRBJ2-1|TRBV5-5
ASSLEGLVGGSYNEQF
>TRBJ2-3|TRBV28
ASSFPGLADLTDTQY
>TRBJ1-2|TRBV5-1
ASSLGLGTSGGYT
>TRBJ2-5|TRBV13
ASSSRQAQETQY
>TRBJ2-1|TRBV9
ASSAAGTSSYNEQF
>TRBJ2-7|TRBV19
ASSIAPGDEQY
>TRBJ2-3|TRBV7-9
ASSLVGTTDTQY
>TRBJ2-7|TRBV29-1
SVEEQDYEQY
>TRBJ2-3|TRBV27
ASSSGTSGLDTQY
>TRBJ2-7|TRBV4-1
ASSQPSGRLPYEQY
>TRBJ2-5|TRBV13
ASSPGGEPYQETQY
>TRBJ1-1|TRBV7-9
ASSPPDGRVTEAF
>TRBJ2-1|TRBV9
ASSPGVYEQF
>TRBJ1-3|TRBV7-6
ASSAAGQGVISSGNTIY
>TRBJ2-1|TRBV11-2
ASSIDGTIDEQF
>TRBJ2-7|TRBV7-6
ASSPSGLHEQY
>TRBJ1-3|TRBV7-9
ASSFESSGNTIY
>TRBJ1-1|TRBV27
ASSFALPTGPGGSF
>TRBJ2-3|TRBV9
ASSGNRGDTQY
>TRBJ2-1|TRBV19
ASSLDSYNEQF
>TRBJ2-7|TRBV27
ASRSLSFSSYEQY
>TRBJ2-7|TRBV5-8
ASSLYRDRRPYEQY
>TRBJ2-7|TRBV27
ASSVRVGANEQY
>TRBJ2-4|TRBV10-3
AISESNGRDGYIQY
>TRBJ2-7|TRBV27
ASSSLAVYEQY
>TRBJ2-7|TRBV7-9
ASSLVDSSSYEQY
>TRBJ2-1|TRBV7-2
ASSATSGTVNEQF
>TRBJ1-2|TRBV30
AWSVSYGYT